The 28 T cell receptor beta chains in this list originate from one sample, sequenced in a study of cytomegalovirus exposure and HLA in healthy donors. TCRdb's copy holds only in-frame clones and misses some; the assay was immunoSEQ multiplex PCR. The table has approximately 97,000 clones, roughly 94% seen once. Sequenced: PBMCs. All receptors come from a woman younger than 35 in good health and CMV-seronegative.

This chain's CDR3 is CASSIDRWDSEKLFF. CDR3 coding DNA: TGTGCCAGTAGTATAGACCGGTGGGACAGTGAAAAACTGTTTTTT. The J gene is TRBJ1-4, the V gene TRBV19, with TRBD1 matching 7 bases. This CDR3 has 15 residues. From germline, CDR1 is LNHDA and CDR2 SQIVND (reference sequence). V gave up 0 bases and J gave up 7 bases; unmatched junction bases: 5. Together with reference TRBV19 and TRBJ1-4, the CDR3 gives the full variable domain: DGGITQSPKYLFRKEGQNVTLSCEQNLNHDAMYWYRQDPGQGLRLIYYSQIVNDFQKGDIAEGYSVSREKKESFPLTVTSAQKNPTAFYLCASSIDRWDSEKLFFGSGTQLSVL.

The chain carries TRBV5-4 and TRBJ2-5; 13 bases match TRBD2. Trimming at V came to 0 bases and at J to 5 bases, leaving 7 bases not matched to a gene. The CDR3 is 17 residues long. Germline CDR1 is SGHNT and CDR2 is YYREEE (reference sequence). CDR3 DNA sequence: TGTGCCAGCAGCTTGGCGCTACTAGCGGGGGGGCCGGAGACCCAGTACTTC. This gives the protein CASSLALLAGGPETQYF.

V is TRBV11-2 and J is TRBJ2-3; D is unclear. The germline V gene encodes CDR1 SGHAT and CDR2 FQNNGV. Trimming shortened V by 5 bases and J by 0 bases, and 12 bases separated the two germline ends. The CDR3 sequence is 15 residues long. CDR3 protein: CASSQQVVSTDTQYF. CDR3 DNA: TGTGCCAGCAGCCAGCAGGTGGTGAGCACAGATACGCAGTATTTT.

The chain employs TRBV10-2 and TRBJ2-7; 10 positions match TRBD1. The germline V gene has CDR1 WSHSY and CDR2 SAAADI. The CDR3 sequence is 15 residues long. The J segment lost 3 bases and the V segment lost 6 bases, leaving 8 bases of the junction unmatched. The CDR3 region has the DNA TGCGCCAGCAGGAAGGGGACAGGGGATGGCTACGAGCAGTACTTC. Translated: CASRKGTGDGYEQYF.

The gene calls are TRBV7-9 and TRBJ2-4; the D gene is possibly TRBD2 (5 bases). Trimming cost V 3 bases and J 9 bases, with 12 bases left between them. The CDR3 contains 13 residues. Germline V gene sequence: CDR1 SEHNR, CDR2 FQNEAQ (reference sequence). CDR3 coding DNA: TGTGCCAGCAGCTTCGACTACTCCCCCATTCAGTACTTC. This gives the protein CASSFDYSPIQYF.

Written as DNA, the CDR3 is TGTGCCAGCAGCCAAGAGGGGCGGGAGCCGAACACCGGGGAGCTGTTTTTT. This codes for CASSQEGREPNTGELFF. The chain joins TRBV4-2 to TRBJ2-2, with 7 bases identical to TRBD2. Trimming took 0 bases from V and 0 from J; bases not matched to a gene: 4. CDR1 is LGHNA and CDR2 is YNFKEQ in the germline V gene. The CDR3 totals 17 residues.

The V gene is TRBV27, the J gene TRBJ2-1; D remains ambiguous. Looked up from germline, CDR1 is MNHEY and CDR2 is SMNVEV (reference sequence). This CDR3 region has 12 residues. V was shortened by 8 bases and J by 8 bases, with 13 bases between the two germline ends. The CDR3, as DNA: TGTGCCAGCCGGAGTAGTCTCTATGAGCAGTTCTTC. Amino acid sequence: CASRSSLYEQFF.

This sequence joins TRBV10-3 and TRBJ1-4; 9 bases fit TRBD1. The CDR3 totals 16 residues. The junction had 7 bases not matched to a gene; V was cut back by 5 bases and J by 3 bases. Germline loops: CDR1 ENHRY, CDR2 SYGVKD. As DNA, the CDR3 is TGTGCCATCAGTCCTACGACAGGGGGGGCTAATGAAAAACTGTTTTTT. This gives the protein CAISPTTGGANEKLFF.

The chain uses TRBV7-9 and TRBJ2-7; 7 bases are a match to TRBD1. The CDR3 contains 16 residues. Trimming removed 5 bases from V and 1 base from J; junction bases left unmatched: 11. Germline V gene sequence: CDR1 SEHNR, CDR2 FQNEAQ (reference sequence). The DNA for the CDR3 is TGTGCCAGCAGCCGTACACAGGGGATTTCTTCCTACGAGCAGTACTTC. Translating gives CASSRTQGISSYEQYF.

This chain joins TRBV29-1 and TRBJ2-7; D might be TRBD2 (6 bases). Trimming stripped 5 bases from V and 2 bases from J, with 16 bases between. CDR1 and CDR2 from the germline V gene are SQVTM and ANQGSEA. The CDR3 sequence is 14 residues long. CDR3 amino acids: CSVFLTAGPYEQYF. The CDR3 nucleotides are TGCAGCGTTTTTCTTACGGCGGGACCCTACGAGCAGTACTTC.

This chain connects TRBV6-5 to TRBJ1-2, with D tentatively TRBD1 (5 bases). Trimming took off 4 bases at V and 7 bases at J, with 16 bases between the two ends. This CDR3 contains 14 residues. CDR1 is MNHEY, CDR2 SVGAGI, per germline. The CDR3 DNA reads as TGTGCCAGCAGTTCAGAAACCAGGGAGGCTGGCTACACCTTC. This encodes CASSSETREAGYTF.

This clone was observed a single time. This chain uses TRBV19 with TRBJ2-3; 7 bases are a match to TRBD1. The germline gives CDR1 LNHDA, CDR2 SQIVND (reference sequence). With V trimmed by 3 bases and J by 3 bases, 6 bases remained unmatched. The CDR3 contains 15 residues. This CDR3 reads CASSIRDRQTDTQYF. The DNA of the CDR3 is TGTGCCAGTAGTATCCGGGACAGACAAACAGATACGCAGTATTTT.

This chain links TRBV19 with TRBJ2-3; possible D gene TRBD2, 6 bases. This CDR3 contains 12 residues. The germline CDR1 and CDR2 sequences are LNHDA and SQIVND (reference sequence). Deletions cut 8 bases from V and 8 bases from J, with 14 bases between. CDR3 amino acids: CASDVNGGTQYF. In nucleotides, the CDR3 is TGTGCCAGTGATGTAAACGGGGGTACGCAGTATTTT.

The chain is built from TRBV29-1 and TRBJ1-4; D is unclear. With 2 bases removed from V and 2 bases from J, the gap between germline ends came to 9 bases. Germline V gene lookup returns CDR1 SQVTM and CDR2 ANQGSEA. The CDR3 is 14 residues long. The CDR3: CSVEITDTNEKLFF. CDR3 DNA: TGCAGCGTTGAAATAACAGATACTAATGAAAAACTGTTTTTT.

The chain employs TRBV7-2 and TRBJ2-1; a possible D gene is TRBD2 (6 bases). This CDR3 spans 17 amino acids. Trimming took 2 bases from V and 3 from J, leaving 17 bases between them. Per germline, CDR1 SGHTA and CDR2 FQGNSA. The CDR3 here is CASSLTLQRAIYNEQFF. The CDR3, as DNA: TGTGCCAGCAGCTTAACTCTCCAGCGGGCTATCTACAATGAGCAGTTCTTC. Drawing the rest from reference TRBV7-2 and TRBJ2-1, the complete variable domain is GAGVSQSPSNKVTEKGKDVELRCDPISGHTALYWYRQSLGQGLEFLIYFQGNSAPDKSGLPSDRFSAERTGGSVSTLTIQRTQQEDSAVYLCASSLTLQRAIYNEQFFGPGTRLTVL.

The rearrangement joins TRBV9 to TRBJ2-5; 8 bases agree with TRBD1. This CDR3 spans 13 amino acids. Unmatched junction bases numbered 3, after V lost 4 bases and J lost 4 bases. CDR1 is SGDLS, CDR2 YYNGEE, per germline. CDR3 DNA: TGTGCCAGCAGCTCAGGGGGCGGAGAGACCCAGTACTTC. Translating gives CASSSGGGETQYF.

The J gene is TRBJ1-4, the V gene TRBV27, with D perhaps TRBD1 (5 bases). Germline CDR1 and CDR2: MNHEY and SMNVEV (reference sequence). V shed 2 bases and J shed 4 bases, with 11 bases lying between them. There are 15 residues in the CDR3. The CDR3 sequence: CASSLRGESNEKLFF. The CDR3 DNA follows: TGTGCCAGCAGTTTACGGGGGGAGAGTAATGAAAAACTGTTTTTT.

The chain links TRBV29-1 to TRBJ2-7; TRBD1 is a possible D gene (6 bases). This CDR3 contains 12 residues. CDR1 SQVTM and CDR2 ANQGSEA come from the germline V gene. Trimming stripped 7 bases from V and 2 bases from J, with 12 bases between. The CDR3 bases are TGCAGCGCTCGGACAGACCCCTACGAGCAGTACTTC. This sequence encodes CSARTDPYEQYF.

The chain links TRBV6-5 to TRBJ2-3; 13 nucleotides align to TRBD2. Germline values: CDR1 MNHEY, CDR2 SVGAGI. V shed 6 bases, J shed 5 bases, and the junction held 5 bases outside the gene matches. The CDR3 spans 15 residues. This CDR3 reads CASSYGLAGEDTQYF. CDR3 DNA: TGTGCCAGCAGCTACGGACTAGCGGGGGAAGATACGCAGTATTTT.

The rearrangement joins TRBV29-1 to TRBJ2-3, with D maybe TRBD1 (6 bases). The CDR3 runs 14 residues. Trimming cost V 4 bases and J 1 base, with 12 bases left between them. Germline V CDR1 and CDR2: SQVTM, ANQGSEA. CDR3 coding DNA: TGCAGCGTTGTGGGGGCGAAGGGCACAGATACGCAGTATTTT. Its protein is CSVVGAKGTDTQYF.

The CDR3 loop is CASSIEEEGVLTF. DNA of the CDR3: TGTGCCAGTAGTATAGAGGAGGAGGGCGTCCTGACTTTC. The genes are TRBV19 and TRBJ2-6; tentative D call: TRBD2 (6 bases). Germline V gene lookup returns CDR1 LNHDA and CDR2 SQIVND (reference sequence). The CDR3 spans 13 residues. Trimming took off 0 bases at V and 12 bases at J, with 9 bases between the two ends.

This chain uses TRBV4-3 with TRBJ2-1; maybe TRBD2 (5 bases). The ends were cut back, 1 base at V and 5 bases at J, with 12 bases in the middle. This CDR3 has 15 amino acids. CDR1 LGHNA and CDR2 YSLEER come from the germline V gene. CDR3 in amino acids: CASSQGTAAHNEQFF. CDR3 coding DNA: TGCGCCAGCAGCCAAGGGACTGCGGCTCACAATGAGCAGTTCTTC.

This clone appeared a single time. J is TRBJ2-1 and V is TRBV5-1; the match to TRBD1 covers 8 bases. This CDR3 comprises 15 residues. With V trimmed by 4 bases and J by 0 bases, 3 bases remained unmatched. CDR1 is SGHRS and CDR2 is YFSETQ in the germline V gene. The CDR3 is CASSPGQGSYNEQFF. In nucleotides, the CDR3 is TGCGCCAGCAGCCCTGGACAGGGCTCCTACAATGAGCAGTTCTTC. Full variable domain (rest looked up from reference TRBV5-1 and TRBJ2-1): KAGVTQTPRYLIKTRGQQVTLSCSPISGHRSVSWYQQTPGQGLQFLFEYFSETQRNKGNFPGRFSGRQFSNSRSEMNVSTLELGDSALYLCASSPGQGSYNEQFFGPGTRLTVL.

V is TRBV11-2 and J is TRBJ1-1; 7 bases are a match to TRBD1. After removal of 5 bases from V and 5 bases from J, the junction contained 14 bases not matched to a gene. Germline loops: CDR1 SGHAT, CDR2 FQNNGV. This CDR3 region has 16 residues. The CDR3 loop reads CASSAMQGGAGTEAFF. The CDR3 DNA reads TGTGCCAGCAGCGCGATGCAAGGGGGCGCAGGGACTGAAGCTTTCTTT.

The chain links TRBV4-1 to TRBJ1-5; tentatively, D is TRBD1 (5 bases). The CDR3 loop spans 16 amino acids. Germline values: CDR1 MGHRA, CDR2 YSYEKL. Trimming took 1 base from V and 0 from J, leaving 10 bases between them. CDR3 loop: CASSQVSGGSNQPQHF. CDR3 nucleotide sequence: TGCGCCAGCAGCCAAGTCAGCGGGGGTAGCAATCAGCCCCAGCATTTT.

This chain connects TRBV7-8 to TRBJ1-1; maybe TRBD1 (6 bases). This CDR3 has 13 residues. Germline V gene lookup returns CDR1 SGHVS and CDR2 FQNEAQ. The CDR3, as DNA: TGTGCGGGCGGAACAGGGTTTGGAACTGAAGCTTTCTTT. Amino acids: CAGGTGFGTEAFF. Complete variable domain (other parts from reference TRBV7-8 and TRBJ1-1): GAGVSQSPRYKVAKRGQDVALRCDPISGHVSLFWYQQALGQGPEFLTYFQNEAQLDKSGLPSDRFFAERPEGSVSTLKIQRTQQEDSAVYLCAGGTGFGTEAFFGQGTRLTVV.

This chain uses TRBV7-2 with TRBJ2-1, with 11 bases identical to TRBD2. The CDR3 contains 17 residues. V lost 5 bases, J lost 0 bases, and 6 bases stayed unmatched. Germline CDR1 reads SGHTA; CDR2 reads FQGNSA. CDR3 protein: CASSPLAGGGSYNEQFF. For the CDR3, the DNA is TGTGCCAGCAGCCCTCTAGCGGGGGGAGGCTCCTACAATGAGCAGTTCTTC.

V usage is TRBV27 and J usage is TRBJ2-2; no firm D call. V was clipped by 5 bases and J by 7 bases, with 11 bases between them. CDR1 MNHEY and CDR2 SMNVEV come from the germline V gene (reference sequence). CDR3 length: 13 amino acids. DNA for the CDR3: TGTGCCAGCAGTAGCTACTACCTCGGGGAGCTGTTTTTT. It is translated as CASSSYYLGELFF.